This TCR beta chain originates from a study of OX40 agonist ivuxolimab in advanced cancers. Assay used: immunoSEQ multiplex PCR; TCRdb lists only in-frame clones, some missing. The top ten clones hold around 30% of a sample with around 20,000 clones, roughly 84% of them seen once. This CDR3 comprises 15 residues. The V gene lost 5 bases and the J gene lost 4 bases, with 14 bases spanning the gap. CDR1 is SGHAT and CDR2 is FQNNGV in the germline V gene. Autoimmune disease history or systemic immunosuppression barred patients. The source of this sequence is an adult with an advanced solid tumor such as melanoma, head and neck, liver or kidney cancer. The chain links TRBV11-2 to TRBJ2-2; D is possibly TRBD1 (7 bases). Here the sequenced sample was CD4+ or CD8+ T cells sorted from blood, taken in a trial of the OX40 agonist ivuxolimab. The CDR3 region is CASSPWQGGTGELFF. As DNA, the CDR3 is TGTGCCAGCAGCCCCTGGCAGGGGGGCACCGGGGAGCTGTTTTTT.